Listed here is a single TCR beta chain. Using its own MiXCR run on the RT-PCR reads, TCRdb lists one record per CDR3 protein. Of fewer than 800,000 distinct CDR3 sequences listed, over 12% were seen once; the top ten hold roughly 4%. The CDR3 length is 16 residues. Per germline, CDR1 SGHRS and CDR2 YFSETQ. Deletions cut 4 bases from V and 5 bases from J, with 18 bases between. The sequenced sample was memory CD4+ T cells from blood. The receptor was derived from a female donor in good health, serving as a healthy control. The chain employs TRBV5-1 and TRBJ2-2; D is perhaps TRBD1 (6 bases). The DNA for the CDR3 is TGCGCCAGCAGCCGCGCTTGGGGGACACCAACCGGGGAGCTGTTTTTT. Translating it yields CASSRAWGTPTGELFF.